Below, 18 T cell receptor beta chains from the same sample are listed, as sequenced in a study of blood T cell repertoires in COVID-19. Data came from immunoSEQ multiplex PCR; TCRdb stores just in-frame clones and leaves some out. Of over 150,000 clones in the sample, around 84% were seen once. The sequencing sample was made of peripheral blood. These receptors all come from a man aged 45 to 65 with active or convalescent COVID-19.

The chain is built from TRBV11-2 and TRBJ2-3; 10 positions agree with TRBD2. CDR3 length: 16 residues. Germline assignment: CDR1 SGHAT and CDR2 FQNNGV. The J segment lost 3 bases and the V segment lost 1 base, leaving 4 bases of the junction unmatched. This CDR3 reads CASSLGLAGVTDTQYF. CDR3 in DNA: TGTGCCAGCAGCTTAGGTCTAGCGGGGGTAACAGATACGCAGTATTTT. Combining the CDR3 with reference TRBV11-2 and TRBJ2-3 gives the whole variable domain EAGVAQSPRYKIIEKRQSVAFWCNPISGHATLYWYQQILGQGPKLLIQFQNNGVVDDSQLPKDRFSAERLKGVDSTLKIQPAKLEDSAVYLCASSLGLAGVTDTQYFGPGTRLTVL.

CDR3 in amino acids: CSAGAEGAGEQYF. CDR3 sequence (DNA): TGCAGCGCCGGCGCGGAGGGTGCGGGCGAGCAGTACTTC. The rearrangement links TRBV29-1 to TRBJ2-7; possibly TRBD2 for D (6 bases). Germline V gene lookup returns CDR1 SQVTM and CDR2 ANQGSEA. The CDR3 consists of 13 residues. The V and J ends lost 7 bases and 6 bases respectively, with 19 bases between them.

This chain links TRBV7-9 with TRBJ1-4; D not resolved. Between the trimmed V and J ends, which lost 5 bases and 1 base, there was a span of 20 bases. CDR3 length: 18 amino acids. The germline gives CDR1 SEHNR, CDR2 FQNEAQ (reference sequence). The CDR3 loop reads CASSRLAGGGGTNEKLFF. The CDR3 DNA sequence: TGTGCCAGCAGCCGCCTTGCGGGAGGCGGAGGAACTAATGAAAAACTGTTTTTT.

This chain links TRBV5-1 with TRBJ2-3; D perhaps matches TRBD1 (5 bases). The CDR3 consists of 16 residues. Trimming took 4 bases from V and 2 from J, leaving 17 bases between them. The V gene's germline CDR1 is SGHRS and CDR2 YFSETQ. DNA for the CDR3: TGCGCCAGCAGCCCGGCTGCCGACAGCCTCACAGATACGCAGTATTTT. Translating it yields CASSPAADSLTDTQYF.

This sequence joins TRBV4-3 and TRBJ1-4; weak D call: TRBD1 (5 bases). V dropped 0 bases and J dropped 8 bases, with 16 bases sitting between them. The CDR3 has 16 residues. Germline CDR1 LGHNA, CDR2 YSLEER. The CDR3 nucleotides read TGCGCCAGCAGCCAAGATCGGCTCCGCAGGGTCGAAAAACTGTTTTTT. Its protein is CASSQDRLRRVEKLFF.

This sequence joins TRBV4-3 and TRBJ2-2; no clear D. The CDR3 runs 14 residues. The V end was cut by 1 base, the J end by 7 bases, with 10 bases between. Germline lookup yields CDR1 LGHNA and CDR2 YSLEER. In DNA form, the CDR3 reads TGCGCCAGCAGCCAAGGCCCTGCGGACGGGGAGCTGTTTTTT. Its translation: CASSQGPADGELFF.

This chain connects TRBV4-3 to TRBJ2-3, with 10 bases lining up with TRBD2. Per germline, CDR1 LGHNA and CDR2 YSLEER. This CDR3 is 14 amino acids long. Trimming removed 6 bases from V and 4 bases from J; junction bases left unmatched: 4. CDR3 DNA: TGCGCCAGCAGTTCAGCGGGGGGGGCAGATACGCAGTATTTT. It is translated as CASSSAGGADTQYF.

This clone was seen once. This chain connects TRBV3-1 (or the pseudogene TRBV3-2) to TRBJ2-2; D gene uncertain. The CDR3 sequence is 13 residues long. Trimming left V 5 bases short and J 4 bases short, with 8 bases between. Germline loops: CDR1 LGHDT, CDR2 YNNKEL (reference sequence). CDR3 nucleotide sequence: TGTGCCAGCAGCGCTCGGAGCACCGGGGAGCTGTTTTTT. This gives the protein CASSARSTGELFF.

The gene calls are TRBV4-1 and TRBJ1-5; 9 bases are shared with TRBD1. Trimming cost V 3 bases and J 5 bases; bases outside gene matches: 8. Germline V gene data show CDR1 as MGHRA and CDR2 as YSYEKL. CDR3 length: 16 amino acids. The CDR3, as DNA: TGCGCCAGCAGCCACCCGGGACAGGGACGCGATCAGCCCCAGCATTTT. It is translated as CASSHPGQGRDQPQHF.

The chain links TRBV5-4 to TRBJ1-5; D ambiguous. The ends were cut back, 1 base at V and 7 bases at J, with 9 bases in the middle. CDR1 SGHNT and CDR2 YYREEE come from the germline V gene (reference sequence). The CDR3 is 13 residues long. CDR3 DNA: TGTGCCAGCAGCTTGAATCCCCTGCAGCCCCAGCATTTT. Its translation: CASSLNPLQPQHF.

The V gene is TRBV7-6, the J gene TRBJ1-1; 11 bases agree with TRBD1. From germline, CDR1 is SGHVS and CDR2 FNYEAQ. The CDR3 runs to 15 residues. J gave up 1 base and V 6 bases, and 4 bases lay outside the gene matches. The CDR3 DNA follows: TGTGCCAGCAGACCCGGGACAGGGGGGAACACTGAAGCTTTCTTT. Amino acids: CASRPGTGGNTEAFF.

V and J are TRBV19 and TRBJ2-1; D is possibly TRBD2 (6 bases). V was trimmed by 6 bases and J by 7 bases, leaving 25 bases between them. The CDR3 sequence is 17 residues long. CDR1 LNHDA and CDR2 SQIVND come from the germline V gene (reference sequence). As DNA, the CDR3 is TGTGCCAGTAGCGAACTCAGCGGGTCACTCATGGGGAATGAGCAGTTCTTC. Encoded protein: CASSELSGSLMGNEQFF.

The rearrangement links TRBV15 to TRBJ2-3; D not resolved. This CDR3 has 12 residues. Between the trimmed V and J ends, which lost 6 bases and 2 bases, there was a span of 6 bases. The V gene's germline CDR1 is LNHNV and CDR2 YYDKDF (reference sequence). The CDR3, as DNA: TGTGCCACCAGGGCCTTCACAGATACGCAGTATTTT. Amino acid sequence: CATRAFTDTQYF.

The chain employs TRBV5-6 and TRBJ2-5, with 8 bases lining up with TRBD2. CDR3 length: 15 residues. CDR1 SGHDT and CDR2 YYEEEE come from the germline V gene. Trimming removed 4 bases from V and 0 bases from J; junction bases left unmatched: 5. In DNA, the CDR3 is TGTGCCAGCAGCCCTAGCGGGTTGTACCAAGAGACCCAGTACTTC. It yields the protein CASSPSGLYQETQYF.

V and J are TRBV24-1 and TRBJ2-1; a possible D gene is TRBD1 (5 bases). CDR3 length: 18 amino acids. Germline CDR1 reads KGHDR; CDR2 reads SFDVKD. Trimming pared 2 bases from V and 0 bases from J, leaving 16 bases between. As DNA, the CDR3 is TGTGCCACCAGTGATTGGAACCCGACAGAAAGCTCCTACAATGAGCAGTTCTTC. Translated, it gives CATSDWNPTESSYNEQFF.

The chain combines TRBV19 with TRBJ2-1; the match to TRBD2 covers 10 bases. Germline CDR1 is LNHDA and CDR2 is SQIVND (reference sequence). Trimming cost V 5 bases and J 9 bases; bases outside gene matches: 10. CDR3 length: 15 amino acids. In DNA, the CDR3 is TGTGCCAGTAGTTTGCTAGCGGGGGACCCGGCTGAGCAGTTCTTC. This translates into CASSLLAGDPAEQFF.

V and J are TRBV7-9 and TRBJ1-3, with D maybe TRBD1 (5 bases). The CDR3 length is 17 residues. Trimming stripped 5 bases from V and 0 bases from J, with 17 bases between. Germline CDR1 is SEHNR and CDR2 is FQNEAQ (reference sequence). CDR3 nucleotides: TGTGCCAGCAGCGACGTTGGTAGGGGATTCTCTGGAAACACCATATATTTT. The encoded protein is CASSDVGRGFSGNTIYF. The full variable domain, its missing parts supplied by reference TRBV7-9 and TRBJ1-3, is DTGVSQNPRHKITKRGQNVTFRCDPISEHNRLYWYRQTLGQGPEFLTYFQNEAQLEKSRLLSDRFSAERPKGSFSTLEIQRTEQGDSAMYLCASSDVGRGFSGNTIYFGEGSWLTVV.

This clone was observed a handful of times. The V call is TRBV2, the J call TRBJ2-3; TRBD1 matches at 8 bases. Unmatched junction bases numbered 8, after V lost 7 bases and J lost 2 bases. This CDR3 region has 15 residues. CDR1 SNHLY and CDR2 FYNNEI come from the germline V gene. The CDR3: CASIEAGGFTDTQYF. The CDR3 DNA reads TGTGCCAGCATCGAGGCAGGGGGCTTCACAGATACGCAGTATTTT.